Listed below are T cell receptor beta chains from one sample, sequenced in a study of post-analysis software for immune sequencing data. Each CDR3 protein is one row after TCRdb ran MiXCR on the PCR reads. The sample consists of roughly 800,000 distinct CDR3 sequences, roughly 46% of them appearing once. Sequencing was carried out using blood. The receptors derive from a girl under 18 with multiple sclerosis. Both conserved end residues are part of each CDR3. Each record gives: J gene, D gene, clone size, V gene, CDR3 protein, CDR3 DNA. The D gene is left open where the match is weak. Only part of the rows carry a size: once, few, many, or a class if the clone is expanded.

>TRBJ2-7|TRBD1|few|TRBV30
CASSGTGDEQYF
TGTGCCTCATCCGGGACAGGGGACGAGCAGTACTTC
>TRBJ1-2|NA|NA|TRBV11-2
CASRAVGSTNYGYTF
TGTGCCAGCAGGGCGGTGGGGTCTACTAACTATGGCTACACCTTC
>TRBJ2-3|TRBD2|NA|TRBV4-1
CASSHQAGGTDTQYF
TGCGCCAGCAGCCACCAAGCGGGAGGCACAGATACGCAGTATTTT
>TRBJ1-2|NA|NA|TRBV4-1
CASSQAGGYGYTF
TGCGCCAGCAGCCAAGCCGGGGGCTATGGCTACACCTTC
>TRBJ2-1|NA|NA|TRBV30
CAWSFNSGNEQFF
TGTGCCTGGAGTTTTAACAGTGGCAATGAGCAGTTCTTC
>TRBJ2-5|NA|NA|TRBV12-3/TRBV12-4
CASSLVPFRGETQYF
TGTGCCAGCAGTTTAGTTCCGTTTCGGGGAGAGACCCAGTACTTC
>TRBJ2-3|NA|NA|TRBV6-2/TRBV6-3
CASSGPRQRADTQYF
TGTGCCAGCTCCGGGCCGCGACAGCGCGCAGATACGCAGTATTTT
>TRBJ2-3|NA|few|TRBV20-1
CSALGASPDTQYF
TGCAGTGCCCTTGGGGCTAGCCCAGATACGCAGTATTTT
>TRBJ2-3|NA|few|TRBV4-2
CASSQVLLTLPDTQYF
TGTGCCAGCAGCCAAGTACTACTCACTCTACCAGATACGCAGTATTTT
>TRBJ2-1|NA|NA|TRBV5-6
CASSLGRAYEQFF
TGTGCCAGCAGCTTGGGGAGGGCTTACGAGCAGTTCTTC
>TRBJ2-7|TRBD2|NA|TRBV12-3/TRBV12-4
CASSGEASGTYEQYF
TGTGCCAGCAGTGGCGAGGCTAGCGGAACCTACGAGCAGTACTTC
>TRBJ2-5|NA|once|TRBV5-5
CASSLTEGLWETQYF
TGTGCCAGCAGCTTGACCGAAGGGTTATGGGAGACCCAGTACTTC
>TRBJ2-7|NA|few|TRBV21-1
CASSKEMVREDRYEQYF
TGTGCCAGCAGCAAAGAAATGGTCCGGGAGGACCGCTACGAGCAGTACTTC
>TRBJ2-2|TRBD2|NA|TRBV20-1
CSARPKRDAHTGELFF
TGCAGTGCGCGACCGAAGCGGGACGCCCACACCGGGGAGCTGTTTTTT
>TRBJ2-2|TRBD2|NA|TRBV6-2/TRBV6-3
CASTTSGAGELFF
TGTGCCAGCACCACTAGCGGGGCCGGGGAGCTGTTTTTT
>TRBJ2-7|NA|NA|TRBV7-2
CASSPIPDYSSYEQYF
TGTGCCAGCAGCCCCATCCCAGACTATAGCTCCTACGAGCAGTACTTC
>TRBJ1-5|TRBD1|few|TRBV3-1
CASSQGTAPINQPQHF
TGTGCCAGCAGCCAGGGGACAGCTCCGATCAATCAGCCCCAGCATTTT
>TRBJ2-3|TRBD2|few|TRBV20-1
CSAGPPGLAASTDTQYF
TGCAGTGCTGGGCCCCCGGGACTAGCGGCCTCCACAGATACGCAGTATTTT
>TRBJ2-3|NA|NA|TRBV12-3/TRBV12-4
CACRPERADTQYF
TGTGCCTGCCGCCCAGAACGGGCAGATACGCAGTATTTT
>TRBJ2-3|NA|once|TRBV20-1
CSARGTPPGDTQYF
TGCAGTGCTAGAGGGACCCCTCCTGGAGATACGCAGTATTTT
>TRBJ2-5|TRBD2|few|TRBV4-2
CASSQVLAGAPQEETQYF
TGTGCCAGCAGCCAAGTCCTAGCGGGAGCTCCCCAGGAAGAGACCCAGTACTTC
>TRBJ2-7|NA|few|TRBV10-3
CAISAPDSYEQYF
TGTGCCATCAGTGCTCCCGACAGCTACGAGCAGTACTTC
>TRBJ2-3|NA|NA|TRBV9
CASGPRDTQYF
TGTGCCAGCGGGCCCCGCGATACGCAGTATTTT
>TRBJ1-6|NA|few|TRBV27
CASSSRTEIVDSPLHF
TGTGCCAGCAGTTCAAGGACAGAAATTGTGGATTCACCCCTCCACTTT
>TRBJ1-2|TRBD1|NA|TRBV29-1
CSVELLSPTGAVNYGYTF
TGCAGCGTTGAACTCCTTAGCCCCACAGGGGCCGTAAACTATGGCTACACCTTC
>TRBJ2-7|NA|NA|TRBV29-1
CSVEDADKTYEQYF
TGCAGCGTTGAAGATGCGGACAAGACCTACGAGCAGTACTTC
>TRBJ2-3|TRBD2|NA|TRBV19
CASSKTSGTDTQYF
TGTGCCAGTAGTAAAACTAGCGGCACAGATACGCAGTATTTT
>TRBJ2-3|TRBD2|NA|TRBV7-8
CASSRPRLAGGPTDTQYF
TGTGCCAGCAGCCGTCCGCGACTAGCGGGAGGGCCAACAGATACGCAGTATTTT
>TRBJ1-2|NA|NA|TRBV7-9
CVSSLPIRQTSNYGYTF
TGTGTCAGCAGCCTTCCTATACGCCAAACCTCTAACTATGGCTACACCTTC
>TRBJ1-5|NA|NA|TRBV7-3
CASSLMRDGTDSNQPQHF
TGTGCCAGCAGCTTAATGAGAGACGGGACGGACAGCAATCAGCCCCAGCATTTT
>TRBJ2-6|TRBD1|NA|TRBV14
CASSQSRGLPFSGANVLTF
TGTGCCAGCAGCCAGTCCAGGGGGCTTCCCTTCTCTGGGGCCAACGTCCTGACTTTC
>TRBJ1-2|NA|few|TRBV7-2
CASSFPTGRSRGGYTF
TGTGCCAGCAGCTTCCCCACCGGGCGGAGCAGGGGAGGCTACACCTTC
>TRBJ2-1|TRBD2|NA|TRBV12-3/TRBV12-4
CASTRLAGVRVNEQFF
TGTGCCAGCACCCGACTAGCGGGGGTTAGGGTCAATGAGCAGTTCTTC
>TRBJ2-2|NA|NA|TRBV28
CASSFQVGGNTGELFF
TGTGCCAGCAGTTTTCAAGTAGGAGGGAATACCGGGGAGCTGTTTTTT
>TRBJ2-7|TRBD1|NA|TRBV11-2
CASSHRGDRGHYEQYF
TGTGCCAGCAGCCACCGAGGGGACAGGGGGCACTACGAGCAGTACTTC
>TRBJ2-1|NA|NA|TRBV7-7
CASSFDGAYNEQFF
TGTGCTAGCAGCTTCGACGGGGCCTACAATGAGCAGTTCTTC
>TRBJ2-1|TRBD2|NA|TRBV30
CAWRSGTRSWNEQFF
TGTGCCTGGAGATCCGGGACTAGGTCGTGGAATGAGCAGTTCTTC
>TRBJ2-7|NA|NA|TRBV4-3
CASSQGSTGPYEQYF
TGCGCCAGCAGCCAAGGGAGCACAGGACCCTACGAGCAGTACTTC
>TRBJ2-7|TRBD2|NA|TRBV4-1
CASSQLGLAYSYEQYF
TGCGCCAGCAGCCAATTGGGACTAGCGTATTCCTACGAGCAGTACTTC
>TRBJ2-7|NA|few|TRBV27
CASSLTGRSPYEQYF
TGTGCCAGCAGTTTAACGGGACGTTCCCCCTACGAGCAGTACTTC
>TRBJ2-3|TRBD1|NA|TRBV5-1
CASSNRDRGHTDTQYF
TGCGCCAGCAGCAACCGGGACAGGGGGCACACAGATACGCAGTATTTT
>TRBJ2-1|TRBD2|few|TRBV9
CASSTSTSGISSYNEQFF
TGTGCCAGCAGCACAAGTACTAGCGGGATTAGCTCCTACAATGAGCAGTTCTTC
>TRBJ2-1|TRBD2|NA|TRBV6-2/TRBV6-3
CASRPLGGSDYNEQFF
TGTGCCAGCAGGCCGCTGGGCGGGAGCGACTACAATGAGCAGTTCTTC
>TRBJ2-1|NA|NA|TRBV11-2
CASSLDSGDYNEQFF
TGTGCCAGCAGCTTAGATAGCGGTGACTACAATGAGCAGTTCTTC
>TRBJ1-4|NA|NA|TRBV11-1
CASSLGGRATNEKLFF
TGTGCCAGCAGCCTAGGAGGCAGAGCAACTAATGAAAAACTGTTTTTT
>TRBJ1-2|NA|NA|TRBV20-1
CSARDDRGSGYTF
TGCAGTGCTAGAGACGACCGGGGGTCTGGCTACACCTTC
>TRBJ2-7|TRBD1|NA|TRBV7-9
CASSAHQGVYEQYF
TGTGCCAGCAGCGCCCATCAGGGGGTTTACGAGCAGTACTTC
>TRBJ1-1|NA|NA|TRBV4-1
CASSPSGRTMNTEAFF
TGCGCCAGCAGCCCAAGTGGCCGGACTATGAACACTGAAGCTTTCTTT
>TRBJ2-3|NA|NA|TRBV6-5
CASSWSLSTDTQYF
TGTGCCAGCTCATGGAGTCTCAGCACAGATACGCAGTATTTT
>TRBJ2-5|TRBD2|NA|TRBV10-3
CAIRGGTSGEQETQYF
TGTGCCATCAGGGGAGGGACTAGCGGGGAGCAAGAGACCCAGTACTTC
>TRBJ2-7|TRBD2|once|TRBV7-8
CASSSVLAARGYEQYF
TGTGCCAGCAGCTCCGTACTAGCGGCGAGGGGGTACGAGCAGTACTTC
>TRBJ1-6|TRBD1|NA|TRBV4-3
CASSQATGGDSPLHF
TGCGCCAGCAGCCAGGCAACAGGGGGCGACTCACCCCTCCACTTT
>TRBJ1-2|NA|NA|TRBV13
CASSLGRGADYGYTF
TGTGCCAGCAGCTTAGGCCGGGGCGCGGACTATGGCTACACCTTC
>TRBJ2-3|NA|NA|TRBV29-1
CSVGTFGGTDTQYF
TGCAGCGTTGGGACGTTTGGCGGGACAGATACGCAGTATTTT
>TRBJ2-3|TRBD2|NA|TRBV12-3/TRBV12-4
CASNLAGSTDTQYF
TGTGCCAGCAATCTAGCGGGATCGACAGATACGCAGTATTTT
>TRBJ2-5|TRBD1|NA|TRBV4-1
CASSHPRDRTLLGGETQYF
TGCGCCAGCAGCCACCCCCGGGACAGAACCTTACTGGGCGGGGAGACCCAGTACTTC
>TRBJ2-2|NA|NA|TRBV7-2
CASSLDSVTGELFF
TGTGCCAGCAGCTTAGATTCAGTTACCGGGGAGCTGTTTTTT
>TRBJ2-1|TRBD2|NA|TRBV11-2
CASSCAGGPSNEQFF
TGTGCCAGCAGCTGTGCGGGAGGGCCGTCCAATGAGCAGTTCTTC
>TRBJ2-2|TRBD1|NA|TRBV6-5
CASSYALTGHTGELFF
TGTGCCAGCAGTTACGCTTTGACAGGGCACACCGGGGAGCTGTTTTTT